This TCR beta chain was found in a study of T cells in Graves' hyperthyroidism and ophthalmopathy. Study-wide findings and caveats: Separating ophthalmopathy from stable hyperthyroidism was achieved by a 13 V-J model.

RNA transcripts were the template for amplifying TCR beta CDR3 regions. A set of HTBI primers served as the primers for a first-round RT-PCR of the TCR CDR3. From the multiplex PCR reads, TCRdb called clonotypes with MiXCR, one entry per CDR3 protein. Of about 290,000 distinct CDR3 sequences in the sample, 13% are singletons; the top ten hold more than 7.5%. The V gene lost 2 bases and the J gene lost 1 base, with 3 bases spanning the gap. Germline V gene lookup returns CDR1 SQVTM and CDR2 ANQGSEA. The CDR3 has 11 amino acids. Lactation, pregnancy, other autoimmune disease or uncontrolled infection led to exclusion of patients. This clonotype was observed a handful of times. What it recognizes is unknown.

The rearrangement uses TRBV29-1 and TRBJ2-7, with D hard to call. The sample taken for sequencing was blood. The TCR comes from a woman aged 30 to 39 with Graves' hyperthyroidism that later progressed to Graves' ophthalmopathy. Here the CDR3 reads CSVERSYEQYF. The CDR3, as DNA: TGCAGCGTTGAAAGGTCCTACGAGCAGTACTTC.